The 5 T cell receptor beta chains below come from one sample, sequenced in a study of CD8 T cells in ankylosing spondylitis. TCRdb called the 5' RACE reads again in MiXCR, with one record for every CDR3 protein. Of 300,000 to 350,000 distinct CDR3 sequences listed, 20% to 25% are singletons. The specimen was blood, either unsorted or a sorted T cell fraction (not recorded which). Source of these receptors: a female donor with ankylosing spondylitis or in good health (not recorded which).

This clonotype was seen more than once but under ten times. This chain joins TRBV7-2 and TRBJ2-7; D is unclear. CDR3 size: 12 residues. Per germline, CDR1 SGHTA and CDR2 FQGNSA. Trimming cost V 3 bases and J 4 bases, with 7 bases left between them. The CDR3 reads CASSLARYEQYF. CDR3 sequence (DNA): TGTGCCAGCAGCTTGGCAAGGTACGAGCAGTACTTC. Filled out from reference TRBV7-2 and TRBJ2-7, the complete variable domain reads GAGVSQSPSNKVTEKGKDVELRCDPISGHTALYWYRQSLGQGLEFLIYFQGNSAPDKSGLPSDRFSAERTGGSVSTLTIQRTQQEDSAVYLCASSLARYEQYFGPGTRLTVT.

The chain couples TRBV6-1 to TRBJ2-1; D perhaps matches TRBD1 (6 bases). CDR3 length equals 13 residues. Trimming stripped 6 bases from V and 9 bases from J, with 15 bases between. Germline V gene data show CDR1 as MNHNS and CDR2 as SASEGT. CDR3 nucleotide sequence: TGTGCCAGCAGACAAGACAGGAGCCTTGAGCAGTTCTTC. This gives the protein CASRQDRSLEQFF.

V gene TRBV18 combines with J gene TRBJ1-3; 7 bases agree with TRBD1. V shed 3 bases, J shed 0 bases, and the junction held 2 bases outside the gene matches. The CDR3 consists of 15 residues. The germline CDR1 and CDR2 sequences are KGHSH and LQKENI. The DNA for the CDR3 is TGTGCCAGCTCACCGGGACAGATCTCTGGAAACACCATATATTTT. It yields the protein CASSPGQISGNTIYF.

This clonotype was detected a few times. The chain has TRBV20-1 and TRBJ2-7; no definite D call. The CDR3 contains 12 residues. The germline V gene has CDR1 DFQATT and CDR2 SNEGSKA (reference sequence). Trimming stripped 3 bases from V and 0 bases from J, with 6 bases between. CDR3 sequence reads: CSASEASYEQYF. As DNA, the CDR3 is TGCAGTGCTAGTGAGGCCTCCTACGAGCAGTACTTC.

The J gene is TRBJ2-7, the V gene TRBV5-1; possibly TRBD1 for D (5 bases). V lost 6 bases, J lost 3 bases, and 16 bases lay in between. CDR3 length equals 14 residues. Germline V CDR1 and CDR2: SGHRS, YFSETQ. CDR3 sequence (DNA): TGCGCCAGCATCCAGCCAGGGCAAGGCTACGAGCAGTACTTC. Its translation is CASIQPGQGYEQYF.